A selection of T cell receptor beta chains follows, all from one sample in a study of blood T cell repertoires in COVID-19. Profiled with immunoSEQ multiplex PCR; TCRdb holds only in-frame clones, not every one. The sample lists 150,000 to 200,000 clones; about 80% were seen once. Specimen: peripheral blood. All receptors come from a man aged 30-40 years with active or convalescent COVID-19. The CDR3 runs from the conserved cysteine through the conserved F or W. The D gene is left open where the match is weak. Expanded clones are given a class, and other clones once, few, many or no size at all.

CDR3 protein | CDR3 DNA | J gene | D gene | V gene | clone size
CSVGGPTYEQYF | TGCAGCGTGGGGGGGCCAACCTACGAGCAGTACTTC | TRBJ2-7 | . | TRBV29-1 | .
CASSQGELGNSPLHF | TGCGCCAGCAGCCAAGGAGAGCTCGGGAATTCACCCCTCCACTTT | TRBJ1-6 | . | TRBV4-1 | .
CASSLQGHTEAFF | TGTGCCAGCAGCCTCCAGGGCCACACTGAAGCTTTCTTT | TRBJ1-1 | . | TRBV7-9 | .
CATSRETGGYNEQFF | TGTGCCACCAGCAGAGAGACGGGAGGCTACAATGAGCAGTTCTTC | TRBJ2-1 | TRBD2 | TRBV15 | .
CASSLDRGPLMTGELFF | TGTGCCAGCAGCTTGGACAGGGGGCCCTTGATGACCGGGGAGCTGTTTTTT | TRBJ2-2 | TRBD1 | TRBV5-4 | .
CASSWRREPQHF | TGTGCCAGTAGTTGGAGAAGAGAGCCCCAGCATTTT | TRBJ1-5 | . | TRBV19 | few
CASSDEDGVRMNTEAFF | TGTGCCAGCAGTGACGAGGACGGGGTTAGAATGAACACTGAAGCTTTCTTT | TRBJ1-1 | . | TRBV2 | .
CASSYDDRVFSAEKLFF | TGTGCCAGCAGTTACGACGACAGGGTGTTCTCGGCCGAAAAACTGTTTTTT | TRBJ1-4 | TRBD1 | TRBV6-2/TRBV6-3 | .
CASSEEGIRETQYF | TGTGCCAGCTCAGAGGAGGGTATCCGGGAGACCCAGTACTTC | TRBJ2-5 | . | TRBV18 | .
CASSHYRGRENTEAFF | TGTGCCAGCAGCCACTACCGGGGGAGGGAGAACACTGAAGCTTTCTTT | TRBJ1-1 | . | TRBV14 | once
CASSILAGVREEQFF | TGTGCCAGCAGCATCCTAGCGGGGGTGCGGGAGGAGCAGTTCTTC | TRBJ2-1 | TRBD2 | TRBV7-9 | .
CASSNRDREKLFF | TGTGCCAGCAGCAACCGGGACAGAGAAAAACTGTTTTTT | TRBJ1-4 | TRBD1 | TRBV6-5 | .